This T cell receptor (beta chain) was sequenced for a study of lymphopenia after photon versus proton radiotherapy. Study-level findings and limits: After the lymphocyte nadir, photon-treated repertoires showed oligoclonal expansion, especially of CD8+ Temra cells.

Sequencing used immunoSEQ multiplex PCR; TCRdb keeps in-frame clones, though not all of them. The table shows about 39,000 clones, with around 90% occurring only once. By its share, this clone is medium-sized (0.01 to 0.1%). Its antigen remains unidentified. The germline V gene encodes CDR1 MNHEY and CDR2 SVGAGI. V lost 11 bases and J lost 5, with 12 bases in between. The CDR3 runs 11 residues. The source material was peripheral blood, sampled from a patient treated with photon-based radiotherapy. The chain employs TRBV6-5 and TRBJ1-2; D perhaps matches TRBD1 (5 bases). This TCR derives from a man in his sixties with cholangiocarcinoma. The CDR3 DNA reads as TGTGCCTCCCACGGGGGATATGGCTACACCTTC. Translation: CASHGGYGYTF.